Shown below are 31 T cell receptor beta chains from a single sample sequenced in a study of spatial heterogeneity in lung cancer. Indicated time point: sample taken at primary tumor resection. Study-wide results and caveats: Tumor mutation counts were tracked by expanded intratumoral alpha and beta TCR counts.

The antigens of these receptors remain unknown. TCRdb reanalysed the 5' RACE reads using MiXCR and keeps one entry per CDR3 protein. The profile covers 2,000 to 3,000 distinct CDR3 sequences, with under 10% appearing a single time and around 25% taken by the ten largest. The sequenced sample was lung tumor tissue, obtained at surgery. The source is a female donor with early-stage non-small cell lung cancer.

By sample fraction, this clonotype is large. The J gene is TRBJ2-5, the V gene TRBV6-2 or TRBV6-3; D may be TRBD1 (6 bases). Between the trimmed V and J ends, which lost 6 bases and 3 bases, there was a span of 14 bases. Germline CDR1 MNHEY, CDR2 SVGEGT. CDR3 size: 14 residues. For the CDR3, the DNA is TGTGCCAGCAGATCCACAGGGTGGGAAGAGACCCAGTACTTC. Translation: CASRSTGWEETQYF.

By its share, this clonotype is medium-sized. J is TRBJ2-6 and V is TRBV9; D is undetermined. The CDR3 contains 16 residues. V was cut by 2 bases and J by 0 bases, with 9 bases left in between. The germline V gene has CDR1 SGDLS and CDR2 YYNGEE. The DNA for the CDR3 is TGTGCCAGCAGCGTTGGTTTGGGCTCTGGGGCCAACGTCCTGACTTTC. Translating gives CASSVGLGSGANVLTF.

This chain links TRBV19 with TRBJ2-3; TRBD2 matches 7 bases. The CDR3 totals 15 residues. Trimming cost V 6 bases and J 0 bases; bases outside gene matches: 6. Germline V gives CDR1 LNHDA, CDR2 SQIVND (reference sequence). CDR3 bases: TGTGCCAGTAGAAAAGCGGGACCGAGCACAGATACGCAGTATTTT. It encodes CASRKAGPSTDTQYF. Full variable domain (missing parts from reference TRBV19 and TRBJ2-3): DGGITQSPKYLFRKEGQNVTLSCEQNLNHDAMYWYRQDPGQGLRLIYYSQIVNDFQKGDIAEGYSVSREKKESFPLTVTSAQKNPTAFYLCASRKAGPSTDTQYFGPGTRLTVL.

This clonotype is termed medium-sized. This chain joins TRBV7-2 and TRBJ2-4, with a possible D match to TRBD2 (5 bases). The V end was cut by 3 bases, the J end by 15 bases, with 18 bases between. The CDR3 totals 13 residues. Germline values: CDR1 SGHTA, CDR2 FQGNSA. The CDR3 sequence is CASSFGVGEPWYF. CDR3 sequence (DNA): TGTGCCAGCAGCTTTGGGGTTGGGGAGCCGTGGTACTTC. Full variable domain (remainder filled in from reference TRBV7-2 and TRBJ2-4): GAGVSQSPSNKVTEKGKDVELRCDPISGHTALYWYRQSLGQGLEFLIYFQGNSAPDKSGLPSDRFSAERTGGSVSTLTIQRTQQEDSAVYLCASSFGVGEPWYFGAGTRLSVL.

This clonotype is deemed medium-sized. The rearrangement uses TRBV12-3 or TRBV12-4 and TRBJ1-5; possibly TRBD1 for D (5 bases). CDR3 length equals 15 residues. V lost 5 bases and J 2 bases, leaving 13 bases between the germline ends. The CDR3 loop reads CASSTASRGNQPQHF. Written as DNA, the CDR3 is TGTGCCAGCAGTACCGCGTCCAGGGGCAATCAGCCCCAGCATTTT.

This clonotype was counted many times. The gene calls are TRBV18 and TRBJ2-7; no reliable D call. From germline, CDR1 is KGHSH and CDR2 LQKENI. CDR3 length equals 13 residues. V was clipped by 6 bases and J by 6 bases, with 15 bases between them. Written as DNA, the CDR3 is TGTGCCAGCTCGCCGACGCCACAATCCGAGCAGTACGTC. It yields the protein CASSPTPQSEQYV.

By sample share, this clonotype is medium-sized. The chain has TRBV5-1 and TRBJ2-2; no firm D call. The CDR3 covers 15 residues. Trimming removed 0 bases from V and 5 bases from J, with 11 bases in between. CDR1 is SGHRS, CDR2 YFSETQ, per germline. DNA for the CDR3: TGCGCCAGCAGCTTGGATGGGTTTAGTACCGGGGAGCTGTTTTTT. Translated: CASSLDGFSTGELFF.

This clonotype is labeled medium-sized. The J gene is TRBJ1-4, the V gene TRBV30; D uncertain. Germline V CDR1 and CDR2: GTSNPN, SVGIG (reference sequence). The CDR3 runs 13 residues. The V and J ends lost 2 bases and 5 bases respectively, with 9 bases between them. CDR3 residues: CAWSWHGNEKLFF. CDR3 DNA: TGTGCCTGGAGTTGGCATGGAAATGAAAAACTGTTTTTT.

In this sample, this clonotype is medium-sized (0.01 to 0.1%). CDR3 nucleotides: TGCAGCGTTGATTTACAGGCAAACACCGGGGAGCTGTTTTTT. As protein: CSVDLQANTGELFF. The chain has TRBV29-1 and TRBJ2-2; a possible D gene is TRBD1 (5 bases). The CDR3 spans 14 residues. V lost 3 bases and J 2 bases, leaving 10 bases between the germline ends. CDR1 is SQVTM, CDR2 ANQGSEA, per germline.

This clonotype is medium-sized by share. The chain couples TRBV7-9 to TRBJ2-1; D unclear. The CDR3 length is 12 residues. Germline V CDR1 and CDR2: SEHNR, FQNEAQ (reference sequence). Trimming left V 5 bases short and J 6 bases short, with 8 bases between. The CDR3 sequence: CASSTELNEQFF. CDR3 nucleotides: TGTGCCAGCAGCACAGAGCTCAATGAGCAGTTCTTC.

This clonotype is termed medium-sized. The V call is TRBV15, the J call TRBJ2-5; 9 bases fit TRBD1. Trimming at V came to 2 bases and at J to 2 bases, leaving 6 bases not matched to a gene. Per germline, CDR1 LNHNV and CDR2 YYDKDF (reference sequence). The CDR3 spans 16 residues. DNA for the CDR3: TGTGCCACCAGCAGAAATGGACAGGGGACTCAAGAGACCCAGTACTTC. As protein: CATSRNGQGTQETQYF.

This clonotype is termed medium-sized. The rearrangement joins TRBV12-3 or TRBV12-4 to TRBJ1-5; D possibly corresponds to TRBD1 (5 bases). The CDR3 consists of 13 residues. Deletions cut 4 bases from V and 9 bases from J, with 13 bases between. As DNA, the CDR3 is TGTGCCAGCAGTTCCCGGGACTCCCTGCCCCAGCATTTT. The encoded protein is CASSSRDSLPQHF.

In this sample, this clonotype is medium-sized (0.01 to 0.1%). This chain links TRBV30 with TRBJ2-7; the D is unclear. Deletions cut 2 bases from V and 3 bases from J, with 8 bases between. The CDR3 consists of 12 residues. Germline V gene sequence: CDR1 GTSNPN, CDR2 SVGIG (reference sequence). This chain's CDR3 is CAWSSGVYEQYV. The CDR3 DNA reads TGTGCCTGGAGTTCGGGTGTCTACGAGCAGTACGTC.

By share, this clonotype counts as medium-sized (0.01 to 0.1%). This chain connects TRBV28 to TRBJ1-1; the match to TRBD1 covers 9 bases. The CDR3 consists of 16 residues. Germline loops: CDR1 MDHEN, CDR2 SYDVKM. With 6 bases clipped from V and 0 bases from J, the junction kept 8 bases outside the gene matches. The CDR3 DNA follows: TGTGCCAGCAGGTCGGGACAGGGAGGGGTGAACACTGAAGCTTTCTTT. Translation: CASRSGQGGVNTEAFF.

In its sample, this clonotype is medium-sized. J is TRBJ2-7 and V is TRBV12-3 or TRBV12-4, with TRBD2 matching over 7 bases. The junction had 10 bases not matched to a gene; V was cut back by 5 bases and J by 3 bases. CDR3 size: 15 residues. The CDR3 region has the DNA TGTGCCAGCAGTCCCGCTGGCGGGAGATACTACGAGCAGTACTTC. Translated, it gives CASSPAGGRYYEQYF.

This clonotype was seen repeatedly, ten times or more. V usage is TRBV28 and J usage is TRBJ2-5, with D tentatively TRBD2 (5 bases). Trimming removed 6 bases at V and 2 bases at J, with 13 bases between. The CDR3 extends over 14 amino acids. The V gene's germline CDR1 is MDHEN and CDR2 SYDVKM. Written as DNA, the CDR3 is TGTGCCAGCAGGGAGCTGGAGGTACAAGAGACCCAGTACTTC. Protein: CASRELEVQETQYF.

In this sample, this clonotype turned up many times. The J gene is TRBJ2-3, the V gene TRBV7-2; TRBD2 agrees at 7 bases. The germline V gene encodes CDR1 SGHTA and CDR2 FQGNSA. The V segment lost 5 bases and the J segment 3 bases; nucleotides outside the gene matches: 5. CDR3 length equals 14 residues. CDR3 sequence: CASSRVGGTDTQYF. Written as DNA, the CDR3 is TGTGCCAGCAGCCGAGTGGGAGGGACAGATACGCAGTATTTT.

This clonotype was picked up many times. This sequence joins TRBV12-3 or TRBV12-4 and TRBJ2-3, with TRBD1 matching over 10 bases. The CDR3 spans 18 residues. J lost 0 bases, V lost 1 base, and 7 bases had no gene match. CDR3 DNA: TGTGCCAGCAGTTTAGGACAGGGGGCGGGGGTCAGCACAGATACGCAGTATTTT. Protein product: CASSLGQGAGVSTDTQYF.

This clonotype was seen at least ten times. This chain joins TRBV24-1 and TRBJ1-5; maybe TRBD1 (6 bases). Germline V gene data show CDR1 as KGHDR and CDR2 as SFDVKD. The CDR3 is 14 amino acids. V was clipped by 5 bases and J by 10 bases, with 17 bases between them. The CDR3 nucleotides are TGTGCCACCAGTGGCAAAAAGAACAGGGACCCCCAGCATTTT. Translated: CATSGKKNRDPQHF.

In its sample, this clonotype is medium-sized. The genes are TRBV7-2 and TRBJ2-2; TRBD2 matches 9 bases. The J segment lost 6 bases and the V segment lost 6 bases, leaving 8 bases of the junction unmatched. Germline V gives CDR1 SGHTA, CDR2 FQGNSA. CDR3 length: 15 residues. DNA for the CDR3: TGTGCCAGCAGTTTTAGCGGGAGTGGGTCCGGGGAGCTGTTTTTT. Translated: CASSFSGSGSGELFF.

In its sample, this clonotype was seen many times. V gene TRBV27 combines with J gene TRBJ1-1; 7 bases are shared with TRBD1. CDR3 length: 13 residues. The germline gives CDR1 MNHEY, CDR2 SMNVEV (reference sequence). With V trimmed by 9 bases and J by 4 bases, 8 bases remained unmatched. The CDR3 is CASMRGGGTEAFF. In nucleotides, the CDR3 is TGTGCCAGTATGCGAGGGGGCGGCACTGAAGCTTTCTTT.

This clonotype is categorized as medium-sized. The V call is TRBV9, the J call TRBJ2-7; 7 bases line up with TRBD1. Germline trimming cut 3 bases from V and 4 bases from J; bases unmatched to any gene: 4. Germline V CDR1 and CDR2: SGDLS, YYNGEE. The CDR3 contains 13 residues. Here the CDR3 DNA reads TGTGCCAGCAGCGGACAGGGACCATACGAGCAGTACTTC. The encoded protein is CASSGQGPYEQYF.

In this sample, this clonotype is medium-sized. This CDR3 reads CASSPPGLAGRGGTDTQYF. The CDR3 DNA reads TGTGCCAGCAGTCCACCGGGACTAGCGGGAAGGGGTGGCACAGATACGCAGTATTTT. This chain joins TRBV6-2 or TRBV6-3 and TRBJ2-3; 13 bases are shared with TRBD2. J was trimmed by 1 base and V by 5 bases; bases with no gene match: 12. Per germline, CDR1 MNHEY and CDR2 SVGEGT. The CDR3 loop spans 19 amino acids.

This clonotype occurred many times. This chain links TRBV18 with TRBJ2-7, with D perhaps TRBD1 (6 bases). V dropped 6 bases and J dropped 3 bases, with 18 bases sitting between them. Germline V gene sequence: CDR1 KGHSH, CDR2 LQKENI. The length of the CDR3 is 15 residues. The CDR3, as DNA: TGTGCCAGCTCGCCGGGCTACAGGGCCAACTACGAGCAGTACTTC. It is translated as CASSPGYRANYEQYF.

This clonotype is judged medium-sized. The V gene is TRBV29-1, the J gene TRBJ2-1; 8 bases map to TRBD1. V lost 3 bases and J lost 4; bases outside the gene matches: 8. The length of the CDR3 is 15 residues. Germline CDR1 and CDR2: SQVTM and ANQGSEA. This CDR3 is CSVDSRDRPYNEQFF. CDR3 coding DNA: TGCAGCGTTGATTCCCGGGACAGGCCTTACAATGAGCAGTTCTTC.

This clonotype was seen at least ten times. The J gene is TRBJ2-2, the V gene TRBV6-1; TRBD2 agrees at 9 bases. J gave up 6 bases and V 6 bases, and 14 bases lay outside the gene matches. Germline V gene lookup returns CDR1 MNHNS and CDR2 SASEGT. The CDR3 runs to 17 residues. The CDR3 region is CASSGSGSAVIPGELFF. Written as DNA, the CDR3 is TGTGCCAGCAGCGGTAGCGGGAGTGCCGTTATACCCGGGGAGCTGTTTTTT.

This clonotype is deemed medium-sized. Compared with germline, one end of the junction differs, possibly owing to a read error. This chain connects TRBV6-2 or TRBV6-3 to TRBJ2-5; tentatively, D is TRBD1 or TRBD2 (5 bases each). The CDR3 consists of 16 residues. Germline V CDR1 and CDR2: MNHEY, SVGEGT. In DNA form, the CDR3 reads TGTGCCAGCAGCTACTATCCGGGACGGGGTGCTGAGACCCAGTACTTC. It codes for CASSYYPGRGAETQYF.

This clonotype counts as medium-sized. This sequence joins TRBV19 and TRBJ2-4; D possibly corresponds to TRBD1 (6 bases). Trimming removed 4 bases from V and 4 bases from J, with 11 bases in between. CDR1 is LNHDA, CDR2 SQIVND, per germline (reference sequence). This CDR3 region has 14 residues. This CDR3 is CASSNPGEKNIQYF. The CDR3 DNA is TGTGCCAGTAGTAATCCAGGGGAGAAAAACATTCAGTACTTC. Using reference TRBV19 and TRBJ2-4 for the parts outside the CDR3, the full variable domain is DGGITQSPKYLFRKEGQNVTLSCEQNLNHDAMYWYRQDPGQGLRLIYYSQIVNDFQKGDIAEGYSVSREKKESFPLTVTSAQKNPTAFYLCASSNPGEKNIQYFGAGTRLSVL.

This clonotype is labeled as medium-sized (0.01 to 0.1%). The chain is built from TRBV10-2 and TRBJ2-2, with D tentatively TRBD1 (6 bases). V lost 8 bases and J 1 base, leaving 11 bases between the germline ends. This CDR3 has 14 residues. The germline V gene has CDR1 WSHSY and CDR2 SAAADI. The CDR3 coding sequence is TGCGCCAGCCTGAAGACAGGGAACACCGGGGAGCTGTTTTTT. Amino acid sequence: CASLKTGNTGELFF.

In its sample, this clonotype is medium-sized. This chain links TRBV7-9 with TRBJ2-5; possible D gene TRBD1, 5 bases. Trimming shortened V by 5 bases and J by 7 bases, and 17 bases separated the two germline ends. The CDR3 is 14 residues long. Per the germline V gene, CDR1 is SEHNR and CDR2 is FQNEAQ (reference sequence). CDR3 residues: CASSPPLPTGTQYF. The CDR3 region has the DNA TGTGCCAGCAGCCCACCTCTGCCCACAGGGACCCAGTACTTC.

This clonotype is termed medium-sized (0.01 to 0.1%). In DNA, the CDR3 is TGTGCCAGCAGCTCCAGGGGGCAGGGGACAGATACGCAGTATTTT. Translation gives CASSSRGQGTDTQYF. The chain joins TRBV7-3 to TRBJ2-3; 8 bases map to TRBD1. The CDR3 length is 15 residues. Germline values: CDR1 SGHTA, CDR2 FQGTGA. The V and J ends lost 4 bases and 3 bases, in that order; junction bases with no gene match: 6.